Described below is a single T cell receptor beta chain sequence and its context. Antigen unknown. V was trimmed by 6 bases and J by 3 bases, leaving 19 bases between them. Looked up from germline, CDR1 is MNHNY and CDR2 is SVGAGI (reference sequence). This CDR3 comprises 16 residues. The sample comes from a study of cytomegalovirus exposure and HLA in healthy donors. Study findings and constraints: The CMV antigen specificity of a few CMV-associated chains was confirmed through in vitro analysis. Reported results showed that the classifier diagnosed cytomegalovirus status with high specificity and sensitivity.

TCRdb's table, derived via immunoSEQ multiplex PCR, lists solely in-frame clones and lacks some. The sample lists about 200,000 clones, around 86% occurring once. Source material: PBMCs. The source of this sequence is a woman younger than 30 in good health and CMV-seropositive. The chain couples TRBV6-6 to TRBJ2-3, with a possible D match to TRBD2 (6 bases). CDR3: CASSSQTRGGTDTQYF. CDR3 nucleotides: TGTGCCAGCAGCTCCCAAACTAGGGGAGGAACAGATACGCAGTATTTT.